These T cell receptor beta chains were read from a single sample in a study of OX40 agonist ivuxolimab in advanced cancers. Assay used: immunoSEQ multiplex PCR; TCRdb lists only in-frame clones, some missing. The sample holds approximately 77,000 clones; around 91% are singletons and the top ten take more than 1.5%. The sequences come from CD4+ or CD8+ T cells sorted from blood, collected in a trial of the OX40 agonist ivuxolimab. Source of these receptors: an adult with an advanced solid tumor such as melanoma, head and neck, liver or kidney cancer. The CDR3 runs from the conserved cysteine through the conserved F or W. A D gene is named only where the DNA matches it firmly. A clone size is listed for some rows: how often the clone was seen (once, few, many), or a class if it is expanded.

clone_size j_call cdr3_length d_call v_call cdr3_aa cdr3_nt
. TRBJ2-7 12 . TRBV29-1 CSVGPSMGEQYF TGCAGCGTTGGCCCCTCAATGGGAGAGCAGTACTTC
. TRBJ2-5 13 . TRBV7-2 CASSLGTTQTQYF TGTGCCAGCAGCTTAGGGACTACACAGACCCAGTACTTC
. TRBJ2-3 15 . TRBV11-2 CASSIGTSHQGTQYF TGTGCCAGCAGCATAGGGACCTCACACCAGGGTACGCAGTATTTT
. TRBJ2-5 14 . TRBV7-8 CASSHGRNQETQYF TGTGCCAGCAGCCACGGACGGAACCAAGAGACCCAGTACTTC
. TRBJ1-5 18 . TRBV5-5 CASSLGVSGANSNQPQHF TGTGCCAGCAGCTTGGGAGTCTCGGGGGCGAACAGCAATCAGCCCCAGCATTTT
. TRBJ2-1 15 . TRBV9 CASSVAGGIYNEQFF TGTGCCAGCAGCGTAGCGGGCGGGATTTACAATGAGCAGTTCTTC
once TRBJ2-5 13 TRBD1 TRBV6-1 CASRPGQVQTQYF TGTGCCAGCAGGCCCGGACAGGTCCAGACCCAGTACTTC
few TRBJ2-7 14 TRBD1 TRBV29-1 CSVERDRESYEQYF TGCAGCGTTGAAAGGGACAGGGAGTCCTACGAGCAGTACTTC
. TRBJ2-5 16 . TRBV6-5 CASSYLKGEIQETQYF TGTGCCAGCAGTTATCTGAAGGGGGAGATCCAAGAGACCCAGTACTTC
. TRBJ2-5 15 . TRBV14 CASSQIPGTRLTQYF TGTGCCAGCAGCCAAATTCCCGGGACCCGATTGACCCAGTACTTC
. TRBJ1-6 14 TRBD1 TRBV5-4 CASSGDRGDSPLHF TGTGCCAGCAGCGGGGACAGGGGAGATTCACCCCTCCACTTT
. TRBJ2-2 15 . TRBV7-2 CASSSRGPNTGELFF TGTGCCAGCAGCTCAAGAGGTCCAAACACCGGGGAGCTGTTTTTT
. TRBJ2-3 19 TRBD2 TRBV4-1 CASSQDSNEWGGSRDTQYF TGCGCCAGCAGCCAAGATTCTAATGAGTGGGGGGGAAGTCGAGATACGCAGTATTTT
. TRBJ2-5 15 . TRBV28 CASSPTQGYRETQYF TGTGCCAGCAGTCCAACTCAGGGGTATCGAGAGACCCAGTACTTC
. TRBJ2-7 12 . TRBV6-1 CASSPARYEQYF TGTGCCAGCTCACCAGCCCGGTACGAGCAGTACTTC
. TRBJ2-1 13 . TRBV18 CASSPPGDNEQFF TGTGCCAGCTCACCACCGGGGGACAATGAGCAGTTCTTC
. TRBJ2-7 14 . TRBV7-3 CASSLLAPDYEQYF TGTGCCAGCAGCTTGTTGGCGCCTGACTACGAGCAGTACTTC
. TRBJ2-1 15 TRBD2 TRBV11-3 CASSLGGTSIDEQFF TGTGCCAGCAGCTTAGGGGGGACTAGTATCGATGAGCAGTTCTTC
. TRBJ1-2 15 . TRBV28 CASSRSGPRVYGYTF TGTGCCAGCAGTCGGAGTGGGCCTCGGGTCTATGGCTACACCTTC
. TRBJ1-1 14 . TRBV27 CASRREGVVTEAFF TGTGCCAGCAGGAGGGAGGGGGTGGTCACTGAAGCTTTCTTT
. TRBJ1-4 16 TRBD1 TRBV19 CASSFGTGAEDEKLFF TGTGCCAGTAGCTTCGGGACAGGGGCGGAGGATGAAAAACTGTTTTTT
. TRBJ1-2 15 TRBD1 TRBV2 CASSAGTGGGYGYTF TGTGCCAGCAGCGCAGGGACAGGCGGCGGCTATGGCTACACCTTC
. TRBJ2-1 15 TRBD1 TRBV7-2 CASSPSPGTGYEQFF TGTGCCAGCAGCCCCAGTCCCGGGACAGGGTATGAGCAGTTCTTC
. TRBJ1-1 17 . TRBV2 CASSLPWTAPMNTEAFF TGTGCCAGCAGCCTACCCTGGACAGCCCCAATGAACACTGAAGCTTTCTTT
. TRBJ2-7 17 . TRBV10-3 CAISESYDRLEGYEQYF TGTGCCATCAGTGAGTCTTATGACAGGTTGGAGGGCTACGAGCAGTACTTC
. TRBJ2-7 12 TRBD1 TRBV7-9 CASSRDSAEQYF TGTGCCAGCAGCCGGGACAGTGCCGAGCAGTACTTC
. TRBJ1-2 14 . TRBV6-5 CASSSRGRPYGYTF TGTGCCAGCAGTTCTCGGGGCAGACCCTATGGCTACACCTTC
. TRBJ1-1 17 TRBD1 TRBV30 CAWTNLGPGTGNTEAFF TGTGCCTGGACTAACCTCGGTCCCGGGACAGGGAACACTGAAGCTTTCTTT
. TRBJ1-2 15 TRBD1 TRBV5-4 CASSTPGGGDYGYTF TGTGCCAGCAGCACTCCAGGGGGCGGAGACTATGGCTACACCTTC
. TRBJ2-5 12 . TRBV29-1 CSVRTDKETQYF TGCAGCGTTCGGACAGACAAAGAGACCCAGTACTTC
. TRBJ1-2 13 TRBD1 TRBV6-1 CASSYFRQGSYTF TGTGCCAGCAGTTATTTTCGACAGGGGTCCTACACCTTC
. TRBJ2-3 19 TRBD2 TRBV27 CASSSLGGAGGARKDTQYF TGTGCCAGCAGCTCCTTAGGAGGAGCGGGAGGTGCCCGTAAGGATACGCAGTATTTT
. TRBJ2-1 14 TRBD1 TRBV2 CATSSGTGYNEQFF TGTGCCACCTCTTCCGGGACAGGGTACAATGAGCAGTTCTTC
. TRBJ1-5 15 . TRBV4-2 CASSQVVGRDQPQHF TGTGCCAGCAGCCAAGTGGTAGGGAGGGATCAGCCCCAGCATTTT
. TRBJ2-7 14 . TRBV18 CASSPILTNYEQYF TGTGCCAGCTCACCAATACTCACCAACTACGAGCAGTACTTC
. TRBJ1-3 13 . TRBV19 CAIGTLSGNTIYF TGTGCCATCGGGACCCTCTCTGGAAACACCATATATTTT
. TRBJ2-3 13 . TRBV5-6 CASKAGFEDTQYF TGTGCCAGCAAGGCTGGGTTTGAAGATACGCAGTATTTT
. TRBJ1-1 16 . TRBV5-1 CASSPLGGGMNTEAFF TGCGCCAGCAGCCCACTCGGCGGGGGCATGAACACTGAAGCTTTCTTT
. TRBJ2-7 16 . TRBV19 CASSILRGGPPYEQYF TGTGCCAGTAGTATTCTGCGGGGCGGGCCCCCCTACGAGCAGTACTTC
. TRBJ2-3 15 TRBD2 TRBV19 CASSPWTSPTDTQYF TGTGCCAGTAGTCCTTGGACTAGCCCCACAGATACGCAGTATTTT
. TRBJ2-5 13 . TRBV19 CASSSQVQETQYF TGTGCCAGTAGTAGCCAGGTCCAAGAGACCCAGTACTTC
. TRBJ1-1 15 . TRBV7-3 CASSLYGGPNTEAFF TGTGCCAGCAGCTTATATGGGGGGCCTAACACTGAAGCTTTCTTT
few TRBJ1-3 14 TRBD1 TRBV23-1 CASSPRDSGNTIYF TGCGCCAGCAGTCCCCGGGACAGCGGAAACACCATATATTTT
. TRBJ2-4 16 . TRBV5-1 CASSLFADQNKNIQYF TGCGCCAGCAGCTTGTTTGCCGACCAAAACAAAAACATTCAGTACTTC